This T cell receptor beta chain comes out of a study of spatial heterogeneity in lung cancer. Study-wide context: Averaged across combinations, each unique TCR and UMI pairing appeared more than ten times in raw reads, which were uncorrected.

This sample's time point: sample taken at primary tumor resection. The donors were 55 to 85 patients with non-small cell lung cancer that was early-stage and untreated. Whole RNA was taken from tumor, nontumor lung or frozen PBMC; it was then sequenced unsorted. A distinct unique molecular identifier was carried by each TCR cDNA molecule. TCRdb reprocessed the 5' RACE reads via MiXCR and lists one record per CDR3 protein. The sample records 30,000 to 45,000 distinct CDR3 sequences, under 4% being singletons. The germline V gene has CDR1 SSHAT and CDR2 FNYEAQ (reference sequence). The CDR3 is 12 residues long. V was cut by 8 bases and J by 3 bases, with 7 bases left in between.

Sequencing used normal lung tissue next to the tumor, obtained at surgery. The rearrangement uses TRBV7-7 and TRBJ2-2; D may be TRBD1 or TRBD2 (5 bases each). The sequence came from a male donor with early-stage non-small cell lung cancer. The CDR3 reads CASGTYTGELFF. CDR3 nucleotides: TGTGCCAGCGGGACCTACACCGGGGAGCTGTTTTTT.